The T cell receptor (beta chain) described here comes from a study of yellow fever vaccine responses in identical twins. Comment on this clonotype: As yet, its antigen is unknown.

The CDR3 consists of 13 residues. V lost 6 bases and J 11 bases, leaving 22 bases between the germline ends. From germline, CDR1 is DFQATT and CDR2 SNEGSKA (reference sequence). One entry per CDR3 protein results from TCRdb running MiXCR on the RT-PCR reads. The data show tens of thousands of distinct CDR3 sequences, more than 50% seen once. Study results and limitations: Twin vaccine T cell responses reportedly seemed partly convergent, partly personalized.

The chain combines TRBV20-1 with TRBJ1-1, with TRBD1 as a possible D gene (5 bases). The sample consisted of T cells from blood (PBMCs), unsorted or a sorted subset (not recorded which), taken before or after yellow fever vaccination (not recorded which). The sequence derives from a woman under 30 who received the yellow fever vaccine. CDR3 region: CSANRPGSEGAFF. The CDR3 nucleotides read TGCAGTGCCAACCGTCCGGGTTCCGAGGGGGCTTTCTTT.